The 13 T cell receptor beta chains below all came from one sample that was sequenced in a study of blood T cell repertoires in COVID-19. Clones were sequenced by immunoSEQ multiplex PCR, and TCRdb holds only the in-frame ones, with some missing. The table records 390,000 or so clones, approximately 90% of them present only once. Sequencing was performed on PBMCs or T cells enriched from blood (not recorded which). These TCRs come from a man younger than 30 who had recovered from COVID-19.

V and J are TRBV6-5 and TRBJ1-2; D unresolved. Trimming removed 5 bases from V and 5 bases from J, with 18 bases in between. CDR3 length equals 15 residues. CDR1 and CDR2 (germline): MNHEY, SVGAGI. CDR3 sequence: CASSRDIVPVYGYTF. The DNA of the CDR3 is TGTGCCAGCAGTAGAGATATTGTTCCGGTATATGGCTACACCTTC.

The chain links TRBV5-6 to TRBJ1-4; maybe TRBD1 (5 bases). Germline loops: CDR1 SGHDT, CDR2 YYEEEE. Trimming shortened V by 3 bases and J by 7 bases, and 10 bases separated the two germline ends. This CDR3 comprises 13 residues. CDR3 sequence reads: CASSSGTGEKLFF. CDR3 bases: TGTGCCAGCAGCTCCGGGACTGGTGAAAAACTGTTTTTT.

This chain uses TRBV30 with TRBJ1-1; D not certain. This CDR3 spans 12 amino acids. Trimming pared 5 bases from V and 5 bases from J, leaving 12 bases between. Germline CDR1 GTSNPN, CDR2 SVGIG (reference sequence). The CDR3 reads CAWGIVGTEAFF. The CDR3 region has the DNA TGTGCCTGGGGGATAGTTGGTACTGAAGCTTTCTTT. The full variable domain, with the rest looked up from reference TRBV30 and TRBJ1-1, is SQTIHQWPATLVQPVGSPLSLECTVEGTSNPNLYWYRQAAGRGLQLLFYSVGIGQISSEVPQNLSASRPQDRQFILSSKKLLLSDSGFYLCAWGIVGTEAFFGQGTRLTVV.

The sample holds one count of this clone. The genes are TRBV11-1 and TRBJ2-3; possibly TRBD2 for D (5 bases). Germline lookup yields CDR1 SGHAT and CDR2 FQDESV (reference sequence). This CDR3 comprises 15 residues. V lost 2 bases and J lost 5, with 14 bases in between. The DNA for the CDR3 is TGTGCCAGCAGCTTAAGAACGGCTAGCCAAGATACGCAGTATTTT. Its protein product is CASSLRTASQDTQYF.

The chain carries TRBV7-2 and TRBJ1-2, with no clear D. Germline V lookup: CDR1 SGHTA, CDR2 FQGNSA. The CDR3 contains 13 residues. Trimming left V 4 bases short and J 3 bases short, with 9 bases between. The DNA of the CDR3 is TGTGCCAGCAGCTCCTATTTGGACTATGGCTACACCTTC. Amino acid sequence: CASSSYLDYGYTF.

V usage is TRBV5-1 and J usage is TRBJ1-2; possible D gene TRBD1, 6 bases. This CDR3 is built from 12 residues. V was shortened by 2 bases and J by 8 bases, with 10 bases between the two germline ends. The germline gives CDR1 SGHRS, CDR2 YFSETQ. The CDR3 bases are TGCGCCAGCAGCTTCAGGGGTGTCGGCTACACCTTC. Protein sequence: CASSFRGVGYTF.

The genes are TRBV7-2 and TRBJ2-1; 11 positions agree with TRBD2. V dropped 5 bases and J dropped 7; count of bases not matched to a gene: 4. CDR3 length: 14 residues. Germline V gene data show CDR1 as SGHTA and CDR2 as FQGNSA. CDR3 amino acids: CASSPGTSGNEQFF. For the CDR3, the DNA is TGTGCCAGCAGCCCGGGGACTAGCGGAAATGAGCAGTTCTTC.

The rearrangement uses TRBV27 and TRBJ2-3, with 9 bases lining up with TRBD2. The CDR3 is 14 amino acids. The V gene end was trimmed by 5 bases and the J gene end by 7 bases; junction bases not matched to a gene: 7. CDR1 and CDR2 (germline): MNHEY, SMNVEV (reference sequence). The CDR3 region has the DNA TGTGCCAGCAGTCCAGGGACTAGCAGCCATACGCAGTATTTT. It codes for CASSPGTSSHTQYF.

The chain uses TRBV9 and TRBJ2-7; 9 bases map to TRBD1. The trim removed 0 bases at V and 4 bases at J, leaving 2 bases unmatched. CDR1 is SGDLS, CDR2 YYNGEE, per germline. The CDR3 is 14 amino acids. CDR3 sequence reads: CASSVDGQGYEQYF. The CDR3 DNA reads TGTGCCAGCAGCGTAGATGGACAGGGGTACGAGCAGTACTTC.

This chain uses TRBV24-1 with TRBJ2-5; 8 bases line up with TRBD1. The CDR3 has 13 amino acids. The germline gives CDR1 KGHDR, CDR2 SFDVKD. Trimming removed 5 bases from V and 4 bases from J; junction bases left unmatched: 2. CDR3 protein: CATSGTGLETQYF. The DNA of the CDR3 is TGTGCCACCAGTGGGACAGGGCTAGAGACCCAGTACTTC.

The genes are TRBV28 and TRBJ2-7; TRBD1 aligns across 9 bases. This CDR3 has 16 amino acids. V was clipped by 3 bases and J by 2 bases; unmatched bases: 8. Germline V gives CDR1 MDHEN, CDR2 SYDVKM. For the CDR3, the DNA is TGTGCCAGCAGTTTCTACAGGGGGCCTCCCCCCTACGAGCAGTACTTC. Amino acids: CASSFYRGPPPYEQYF.

V gene TRBV29-1 combines with J gene TRBJ2-7, with TRBD1 as a possible D gene (7 bases). Germline CDR1 is SQVTM and CDR2 is ANQGSEA. The CDR3 totals 15 residues. Trimming took 0 bases from V and 2 from J, leaving 14 bases between them. For the CDR3, the DNA is TGCAGCGTTGAAGATAGGCGGGACAGCCCCTACGAGCAGTACTTC. Translating gives CSVEDRRDSPYEQYF.

The chain recombines TRBV5-4 with TRBJ1-2; 8 nucleotides agree with TRBD1. The CDR3 runs 13 residues. The germline CDR1 and CDR2 sequences are SGHNT and YYREEE (reference sequence). J was trimmed by 4 bases and V by 4 bases; bases with no gene match: 3. The CDR3 coding sequence is TGTGCCAGCAGCCCTGACAGGGGCTATGGCTACACCTTC. Residues: CASSPDRGYGYTF.